A selection of T cell receptor beta chains follows, all from one sample in a study of blood T cells in healthy people across ages. MiXCR, applied by TCRdb to the 5' RACE reads, yields one record per CDR3 protein. The sample comprises roughly 650,000 distinct CDR3 sequences, 32% of which are singletons, and approximately 15% rests with the top ten. Sequencing was carried out using blood. Every receptor here comes from an elderly woman in good health. CDR3s include the opening cysteine and the closing phenylalanine or tryptophan. The D gene is left open where the match is weak. Rows may omit the clone size; those that give it use once, few, many or a size class.

J gene,D gene,V gene,clone size,CDR3 DNA,CDR3 protein
TRBJ2-3,TRBD2,TRBV18,few,TGTGCCAGCTCACCACCGGCTAGCGGGGTAGAGAGGGCGCAGTATTTT,CASSPPASGVERAQYF
TRBJ2-2,-,TRBV4-3,few,TGCGCCAGCAGCCCCGGGACGGATTACACCGGGGAGCTGTTTTTT,CASSPGTDYTGELFF
TRBJ1-6,TRBD1,TRBV20-1,few,TGCAGTGCTAGAGATCTGGGACAGGGGCGTAATTCACCCCTCCACTTT,CSARDLGQGRNSPLHF
TRBJ1-1,TRBD1,TRBV6-1,-,TGTGCCAGCGGTGACGGGGGGACAGGGAACACTGAAGCTTTCTTT,CASGDGGTGNTEAFF
TRBJ1-5,TRBD1,TRBV18,many,TGTGCCAGCTCACCGCAGGGGGCGCGGATCCTGGGTCAGCCCCAGCATTTT,CASSPQGARILGQPQHF
TRBJ1-1,-,TRBV7-3,-,TGTGCCAGCAGCTCGTCTCCAGGGAACACTGAAGCTTTCTTT,CASSSSPGNTEAFF
TRBJ2-1,-,TRBV7-9,-,TGTGCCAGCAGCTTAGAGACGCCGGGGGAGCAGTTCTTC,CASSLETPGEQFF
TRBJ1-1,-,TRBV7-9,-,TGTGCCAGCGGCCAAGGGAAGGGACCCCGTTCTGAAGCTTTCTTT,CASGQGKGPRSEAFF
TRBJ2-3,-,TRBV4-3,many,TGCGCCAGCAGCCAAGATTGGGCAAATCAGGTTACGCAGTATTTT,CASSQDWANQVTQYF
TRBJ2-5,TRBD2,TRBV30,many,TGTGCCTGGAGGGGCGGACTAGTCTCAGAGACCCAGTACTTC,CAWRGGLVSETQYF
TRBJ1-1,-,TRBV28,once,TGTGTCAGCAGTGCCACGGGGGCCGGCACTGAAGCTTTCTTT,CVSSATGAGTEAFF
TRBJ2-2,TRBD2,TRBV7-8,-,TGTGCCAGCAGCCTCGGGGTAGCGGGGGGCTTTAACACCGGGGAGCTGTTTTTT,CASSLGVAGGFNTGELFF
TRBJ1-2,TRBD1,TRBV2,few,TGTGCCAGCAGTGGACAGGGGGTTGGTGGCTACACCTTC,CASSGQGVGGYTF
TRBJ2-7,-,TRBV7-2,few,TGTACCAGCAGCTTAGAGGGACTCCCGTTCTACGAGCAGTACTTC,CTSSLEGLPFYEQYF
TRBJ2-7,-,TRBV7-3,many,TGTGCCAGCAGTCCTCCAGGGGACTACGAGCAGTACTTC,CASSPPGDYEQYF
TRBJ1-1,TRBD1,TRBV7-9,many,TGTGCCAGCAGGTCGGACAGGGGCATGAACACTGAAGCTTTCTTT,CASRSDRGMNTEAFF
TRBJ2-7,TRBD1,TRBV6-1,-,TGTGCCAGCAGTCCTCGACAGGGTAGCGCCTACGAGCAGTACTTC,CASSPRQGSAYEQYF
TRBJ2-3,-,TRBV2,many,TGTGCCAGCAGTGATACCCAGCGGGGCACAGATACGCAGTATTTT,CASSDTQRGTDTQYF
TRBJ1-1,-,TRBV6-6,-,TGTGCCAGCAGTTGGGATCCAAGGAACACTGAAGCTTTCTTT,CASSWDPRNTEAFF
TRBJ2-7,TRBD1,TRBV7-9,-,TGTGCCAGCAGCTCGGTATCCGGGACAGGGTTTCGCGAGCAGTACTTC,CASSSVSGTGFREQYF
TRBJ2-7,-,TRBV28,many,TGTGCCAGCACTCCTGCGGGACAGAATTACGAGCAGTACTTC,CASTPAGQNYEQYF
TRBJ1-2,TRBD1,TRBV27,many,TGTGCCAGCAGGGACACAGGGGGCGGCTATGGCTACACCTTC,CASRDTGGGYGYTF
TRBJ2-3,TRBD2,TRBV7-2,many,TGTGCCAGCAGCTTAGTCGCGGGGGGCCTAGGAGATACGCAGTATTTT,CASSLVAGGLGDTQYF
TRBJ1-2,-,TRBV6-2/TRBV6-3,-,TGTGCCAGCAGTTACTCTACAGGGTACTATGGCTACACCTTC,CASSYSTGYYGYTF
TRBJ1-5,TRBD1,TRBV6-2/TRBV6-3,many,TGTGCCAGCCGATTACAGGGGGGTAGCAATCAGCCCCAGCATTTT,CASRLQGGSNQPQHF
TRBJ1-1,-,TRBV7-9,-,TGTGCCAGCAGCCCTATGGGCGGGAAGGGTACTGAAGCTTTCTTT,CASSPMGGKGTEAFF
TRBJ2-7,TRBD2,TRBV10-3,-,TGTGCCAGCCGACTAGCGGGAGGGAACTCCTACGAGCAGTACTTC,CASRLAGGNSYEQYF
TRBJ1-4,TRBD1,TRBV6-1,-,TGTGCCAGCAGTCAGACAGGGGTCCGAGAAAAACTGTTTTTT,CASSQTGVREKLFF
TRBJ2-2,-,TRBV6-1,few,TGTGCCAGCAGTGAAGCGCGTATGTGGGCCGGGGAGCTGTTTTTT,CASSEARMWAGELFF